This T cell receptor (beta chain) was captured in a study of T cell repertoires in cytomegalovirus infection. On the study more broadly: As its CMV epitopes, the study selected recently identified HLA-C-restricted and well-studied HLA-B-restricted targets. Indicated by public TCR beta signatures were CMV infection and matching HLA type. Study-wide results and limits: The study found HLA-C-restricted CMV-specific TCR beta clonotypes dominating the ex vivo response. Frequencies of public TCR beta families were cumulated, and this identified carriers of CMV plus the relevant HLA.

TCRdb reprocessed the reads via MiXCR and lists one record per CDR3 protein. The sample holds about 830,000 distinct CDR3 sequences; about 31% are singletons and the top ten take around an eighth. This clonotype was recorded only once. Its target is unknown. At one end, the junction sequence differs from germline, possibly due to a read error. Germline V CDR1 and CDR2: SGHRS, YFSETQ. The CDR3 is 18 residues long. Source: cultured CD8+ T cells from PBMCs, taken from culture after CMV antigen stimulation. The chain joins TRBV5-1 to TRBJ2-2, with 13 positions matching TRBD2. This TCR came from a human donor in good health (CMV status not recorded). Some clones in this sample may be carry-over from other donors' samples. The CDR3 coding sequence is TGCGCCAGCAGCTTCAGACTAGCGGGGGGCTCGAACAGCGGGGAGCTGTTTTTT. Translated: CASSFRLAGGSNSGELFF.